The 18 T cell receptor beta chains listed next were all sequenced from one sample in a study of immune cell composition in non-small cell lung cancer. Normal lung sampling was at least 3 cm from the tumour, as distant as possible. The method was immunoSEQ multiplex PCR; TCRdb's version includes in-frame clones alone and lacks a portion of them. The repertoire consists of about 1,800 clones, with 70% occurring once and the leading ten covering about 18%. Sequences were obtained from non-adjacent lung tissue. These receptors were taken from a human donor with non-small cell lung cancer.

V and J are TRBV5-5 and TRBJ2-3; TRBD1 matches 10 bases. Germline-derived CDR1 and CDR2 are SGHKS and YYEKEE (reference sequence). This CDR3 region has 16 residues. Trimming removed 4 bases from V and 4 bases from J; junction bases left unmatched: 9. Written as DNA, the CDR3 is TGTGCCAGCAGCGAACCTTTGACAGGGGGCGCAGATACGCAGTATTTT. This gives the protein CASSEPLTGGADTQYF.

The sample holds a few counts of this clone. This chain links TRBV28 with TRBJ1-6; the D gene is possibly TRBD1 (6 bases). This CDR3 is 14 amino acids long. V was trimmed by 6 bases and J by 9 bases, leaving 15 bases between them. The germline CDR1 and CDR2 sequences are MDHEN and SYDVKM. The CDR3 spells CASRKGEIISPLHF. DNA for the CDR3: TGTGCCAGCAGAAAGGGGGAAATCATTTCACCCCTCCACTTT.

The gene calls are TRBV6-9 and TRBJ2-3; 8 bases are shared with TRBD1. The V gene end was trimmed by 6 bases and the J gene end by 3 bases; junction bases not matched to a gene: 8. This CDR3 region has 15 residues. Germline assignment: CDR1 MNHGY and CDR2 SVAAGI. The CDR3 region is CASRRTGLGTDTQYF. CDR3 in DNA: TGTGCCAGCAGGCGGACAGGGCTCGGGACAGATACGCAGTATTTT.

CDR3: CASSPRGGGRAYEQYF. The CDR3 DNA reads TGTGCCAGCAGCCCCCGAGGGGGGGGGCGAGCCTACGAGCAGTACTTC. V gene TRBV5-4 combines with J gene TRBJ2-7; maybe TRBD2 (7 bases). CDR1 and CDR2 (germline): SGHNT, YYREEE (reference sequence). Trimming stripped 4 bases from V and 2 bases from J, with 19 bases between. The CDR3 has 16 amino acids.

This clone was seen once. This rearrangement joins TRBV7-9 to TRBJ2-1; D unresolved. The CDR3 spans 13 residues. The V gene's germline CDR1 is SEHNR and CDR2 FQNEAQ (reference sequence). V lost 6 bases and J lost 0, with 6 bases in between. This chain's CDR3 is CASRSVSYNEQFF. CDR3 nucleotide sequence: TGTGCCAGCAGGAGCGTCTCCTACAATGAGCAGTTCTTC.

The chain couples TRBV28 to TRBJ1-3; D is possibly TRBD1 (5 bases). CDR3 length: 17 residues. The V and J ends lost 5 bases and 4 bases respectively, with 21 bases between them. Germline V lookup: CDR1 MDHEN, CDR2 SYDVKM. CDR3 amino acids: CASSPQAGRAGGNTIYF. The CDR3, as DNA: TGTGCCAGCAGTCCTCAGGCGGGACGGGCGGGAGGAAACACCATATATTTT. Drawing the rest from reference TRBV28 and TRBJ1-3, the complete variable domain is DVKVTQSSRYLVKRTGEKVFLECVQDMDHENMFWYRQDPGLGLRLIYFSYDVKMKEKGDIPEGYSVSREKKERFSLILESASTNQTSMYLCASSPQAGRAGGNTIYFGEGSWLTVV.

This clone showed up just a few times. The CDR3 spells CASRVEGAVDYEQYF. DNA of the CDR3: TGTGCCAGCAGGGTAGAGGGGGCTGTGGACTACGAGCAGTACTTC. This chain uses TRBV2 with TRBJ2-7; 7 nucleotides align to TRBD1. Germline lookup yields CDR1 SNHLY and CDR2 FYNNEI. The CDR3 is 15 amino acids. The ends lost 6 bases at V and 3 bases at J; junction bases unmatched: 11.

The chain has TRBV10-3 and TRBJ2-1; 8 bases are shared with TRBD2. The CDR3 has 13 residues. Germline CDR1 reads ENHRY; CDR2 reads SYGVKD. V lost 6 bases and J lost 8; bases outside the gene matches: 6. The CDR3 loop is CAIRPGTSYEQFF. CDR3 bases: TGTGCCATCAGGCCCGGGACTAGTTATGAGCAGTTCTTC.

The rearrangement links TRBV19 to TRBJ2-3; a weak D match, TRBD2 (7 bases). Germline lookup yields CDR1 LNHDA and CDR2 SQIVND (reference sequence). The CDR3 runs to 14 residues. Deletions cut 6 bases from V and 6 bases from J, with 16 bases between. The CDR3 nucleotides are TGTGCCAGTAGCCCCCGGGGGGCTGGGGATACGCAGTATTTT. The encoded protein is CASSPRGAGDTQYF.

This chain uses TRBV19 with TRBJ2-5; 8 nucleotides match TRBD1. V shed 2 bases and J 5 bases; nucleotides not matched to a gene: 1. CDR1 and CDR2 (germline): LNHDA, SQIVND (reference sequence). This CDR3 is built from 13 residues. The CDR3: CASSIRTGETQYF. CDR3 nucleotide sequence: TGTGCCAGTAGTATAAGGACAGGGGAGACCCAGTACTTC. Combining the CDR3 with reference TRBV19 and TRBJ2-5 gives the whole variable domain DGGITQSPKYLFRKEGQNVTLSCEQNLNHDAMYWYRQDPGQGLRLIYYSQIVNDFQKGDIAEGYSVSREKKESFPLTVTSAQKNPTAFYLCASSIRTGETQYFGPGTRLLVL.

This clone came up a few times. J is TRBJ2-6 and V is TRBV27; TRBD1 matches at 7 bases. Germline loops: CDR1 MNHEY, CDR2 SMNVEV (reference sequence). CDR3 length equals 13 residues. Trimming cost V 5 bases and J 8 bases; bases outside gene matches: 3. CDR3 coding DNA: TGTGCCAGCAGTGAACAGGGGACCAACGTCCTGACTTTC. Protein sequence: CASSEQGTNVLTF.

The chain employs TRBV2 and TRBJ2-7, with TRBD1 matching over 9 bases. Germline assignment: CDR1 SNHLY and CDR2 FYNNEI. This CDR3 contains 14 residues. With 9 bases clipped from V and 6 bases from J, the junction kept 12 bases outside the gene matches. CDR3 sequence reads: CASAPGTGQREQYF. Here the CDR3 DNA reads TGTGCCAGTGCCCCCGGGACAGGGCAACGCGAGCAGTACTTC.

This sequence joins TRBV5-1 and TRBJ1-2, with D maybe TRBD1 (5 bases). The CDR3 covers 14 residues. Germline values: CDR1 SGHRS, CDR2 YFSETQ. V was shortened by 1 base and J by 6 bases, with 13 bases between the two germline ends. The CDR3 loop is CASSLSWGGDGYTF. The CDR3 bases are TGCGCCAGCAGCTTGTCCTGGGGAGGGGATGGCTACACCTTC. Full variable domain (rest looked up from reference TRBV5-1 and TRBJ1-2): KAGVTQTPRYLIKTRGQQVTLSCSPISGHRSVSWYQQTPGQGLQFLFEYFSETQRNKGNFPGRFSGRQFSNSRSEMNVSTLELGDSALYLCASSLSWGGDGYTFGSGTRLTVV.

CDR3 in amino acids: CASSPGLAYNEQFF. The CDR3, as DNA: TGCGCCAGCAGCCCTGGACTAGCTTACAATGAGCAGTTCTTC. The V and J genes are TRBV4-3 and TRBJ2-1, with 8 positions matching TRBD2. The CDR3 spans 14 residues. CDR1 LGHNA and CDR2 YSLEER come from the germline V gene. The V gene end was trimmed by 4 bases and the J gene end by 4 bases; junction bases not matched to a gene: 3.

The chain combines TRBV19 with TRBJ1-5, with a weak D call TRBD1 (5 bases). The CDR3 is 15 amino acids. The germline CDR1 and CDR2 sequences are LNHDA and SQIVND (reference sequence). Trimming removed 6 bases at V and 6 bases at J, with 18 bases between. The CDR3 sequence is CASRIGVGGGQPQHF. The CDR3 DNA reads TGTGCCAGTAGGATCGGGGTCGGGGGAGGTCAGCCCCAGCATTTT.

This clone has a handful of counts. J is TRBJ2-2 and V is TRBV7-8; D ambiguous. The germline CDR1 and CDR2 sequences are SGHVS and FQNEAQ. The V gene lost 3 bases and the J gene lost 3 bases, with 11 bases spanning the gap. This CDR3 spans 15 amino acids. The CDR3 region is CASSFSLAYTGELFF. As DNA, the CDR3 is TGTGCCAGCAGCTTTTCTCTCGCGTACACCGGGGAGCTGTTTTTT.

About this clone: Distinct nucleotide sequences in the sample also encode this CDR3. The chain has TRBV11-2 and TRBJ2-7; TRBD1 aligns across 8 bases. The CDR3 extends over 16 amino acids. V lost 1 base and J lost 3; bases outside the gene matches: 8. Germline V lookup: CDR1 SGHAT, CDR2 FQNNGV. The CDR3 DNA follows: TGTGCCAGCAGCTTAGTTTTTGGACAGGGCATCTACGAGCAGTACTTC. Translating it yields CASSLVFGQGIYEQYF.

The V gene is TRBV4-2, the J gene TRBJ2-2; unclear D gene. The CDR3 runs 15 residues. Trimming took 4 bases from V and 1 from J, leaving 10 bases between them. The V gene's germline CDR1 is LGHNA and CDR2 YNFKEQ. CDR3 residues: CASSRGGENTGELFF. As DNA, the CDR3 is TGTGCCAGCAGCCGTGGCGGCGAGAACACCGGGGAGCTGTTTTTT.